This T cell receptor beta chain appears in the sequencing data of a study of graft-versus-host responses after intestinal transplantation. Study context: Anti-thymocyte globulin induction, then tacrolimus and steroids for two to four years, went to all recipients.

Findings and caveats of the study: Graft-versus-host to host-versus-graft clonal ratios in allografts were high in patients with graft-donor T cell macrochimerism. GvH clones detected in recipient marrow included some appearing first in ileum or blood. Early post-transplant declines in HvG were associated with peak levels of circulating GvH clones.

Produced via immunoSEQ multiplex PCR; TCRdb's table is partial and in-frame only. The sample carries roughly 120,000 clones, 90% recorded once. In the case of this clone: Its antigen is not identified.

The CDR3 is 16 residues long. Germline CDR1 is SEHNR and CDR2 is FQNEAQ (reference sequence). The trim removed 0 bases at V and 2 bases at J, leaving 1 base unmatched. Sequencing used unstimulated CD4+ T cells sorted from spleen or lymph node cells, obtained before intestinal transplant. The sequence came from a human donor who received an intestinal transplant. V and J are TRBV7-9 and TRBJ2-1; 10 bases agree with TRBD1. The CDR3 region is CASSLAGTGAYNEQFF. The CDR3 coding sequence is TGTGCCAGCAGCTTAGCCGGGACAGGGGCCTACAATGAGCAGTTCTTC.